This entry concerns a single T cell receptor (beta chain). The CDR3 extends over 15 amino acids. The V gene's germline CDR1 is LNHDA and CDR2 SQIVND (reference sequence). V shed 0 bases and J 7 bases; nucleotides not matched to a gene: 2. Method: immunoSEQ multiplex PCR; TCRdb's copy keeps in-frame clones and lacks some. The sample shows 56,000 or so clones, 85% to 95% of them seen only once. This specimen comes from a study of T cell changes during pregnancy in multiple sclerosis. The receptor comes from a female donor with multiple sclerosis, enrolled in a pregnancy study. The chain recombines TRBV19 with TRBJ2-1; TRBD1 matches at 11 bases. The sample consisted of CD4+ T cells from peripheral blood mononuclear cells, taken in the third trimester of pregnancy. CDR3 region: CASSIEGQGANEQFF. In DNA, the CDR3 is TGTGCCAGTAGTATAGAAGGACAGGGGGCAAATGAGCAGTTCTTC.